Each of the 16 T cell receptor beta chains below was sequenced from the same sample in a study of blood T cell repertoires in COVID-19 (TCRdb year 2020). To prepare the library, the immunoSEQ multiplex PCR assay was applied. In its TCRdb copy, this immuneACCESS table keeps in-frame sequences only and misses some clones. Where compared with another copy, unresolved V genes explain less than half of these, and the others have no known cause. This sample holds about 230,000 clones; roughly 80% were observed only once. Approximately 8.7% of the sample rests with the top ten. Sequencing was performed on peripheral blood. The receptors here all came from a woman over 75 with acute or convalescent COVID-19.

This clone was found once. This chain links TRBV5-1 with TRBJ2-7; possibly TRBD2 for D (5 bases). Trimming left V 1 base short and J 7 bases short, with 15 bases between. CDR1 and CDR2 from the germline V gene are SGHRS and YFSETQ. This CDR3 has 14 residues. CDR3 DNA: TGCGCCAGCAGCTTGAGCGAGCGGCTCGGGGAGCAGTACTTC. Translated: CASSLSERLGEQYF.

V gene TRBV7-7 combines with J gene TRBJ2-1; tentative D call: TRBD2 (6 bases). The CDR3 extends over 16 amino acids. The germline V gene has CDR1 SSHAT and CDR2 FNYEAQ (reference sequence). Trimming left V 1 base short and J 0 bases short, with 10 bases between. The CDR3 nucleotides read TGTGCCAGCAGCTTAGATCGGGGGAGCTCCTACAATGAGCAGTTCTTC. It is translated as CASSLDRGSSYNEQFF.

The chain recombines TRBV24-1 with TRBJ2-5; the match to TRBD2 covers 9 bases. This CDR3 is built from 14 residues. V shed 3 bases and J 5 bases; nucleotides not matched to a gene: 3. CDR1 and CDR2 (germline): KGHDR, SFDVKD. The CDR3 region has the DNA TGTGCCACCAGTGATGGACTAGCGTGGGAGACCCAGTACTTC. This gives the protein CATSDGLAWETQYF.

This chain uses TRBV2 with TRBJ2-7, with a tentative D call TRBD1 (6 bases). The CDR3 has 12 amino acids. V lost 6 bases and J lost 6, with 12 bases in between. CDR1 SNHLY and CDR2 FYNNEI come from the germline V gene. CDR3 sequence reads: CASRDNRVEQYF. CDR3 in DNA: TGTGCCAGCAGGGACAACAGGGTCGAGCAGTACTTC.

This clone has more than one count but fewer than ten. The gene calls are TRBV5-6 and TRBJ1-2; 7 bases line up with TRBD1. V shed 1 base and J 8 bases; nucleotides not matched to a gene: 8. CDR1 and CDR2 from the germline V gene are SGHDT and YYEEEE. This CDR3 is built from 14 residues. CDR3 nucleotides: TGTGCCAGCAGCTTGAGACAGGGAGAGGGCGGCTACACCTTC. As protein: CASSLRQGEGGYTF.

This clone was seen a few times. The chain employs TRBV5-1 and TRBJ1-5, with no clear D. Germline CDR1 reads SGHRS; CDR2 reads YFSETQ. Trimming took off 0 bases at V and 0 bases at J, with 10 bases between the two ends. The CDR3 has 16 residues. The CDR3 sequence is CASSLGRRNSNQPQHF. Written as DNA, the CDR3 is TGCGCCAGCAGCTTGGGCAGGAGGAATAGCAATCAGCCCCAGCATTTT.

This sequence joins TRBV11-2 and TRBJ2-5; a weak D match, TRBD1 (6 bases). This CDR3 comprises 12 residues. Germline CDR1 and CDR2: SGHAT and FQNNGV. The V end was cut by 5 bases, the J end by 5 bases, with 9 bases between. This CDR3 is CASSRTGETQYF. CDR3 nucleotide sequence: TGTGCCAGCAGCCGCACAGGGGAGACCCAGTACTTC.

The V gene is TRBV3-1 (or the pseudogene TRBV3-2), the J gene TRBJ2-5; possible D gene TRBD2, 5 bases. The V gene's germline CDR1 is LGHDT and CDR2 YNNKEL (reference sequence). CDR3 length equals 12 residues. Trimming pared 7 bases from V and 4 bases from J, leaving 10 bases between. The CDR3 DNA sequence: TGTGCCAGCATGAGGGTTGGAGAGACCCAGTACTTC. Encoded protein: CASMRVGETQYF.

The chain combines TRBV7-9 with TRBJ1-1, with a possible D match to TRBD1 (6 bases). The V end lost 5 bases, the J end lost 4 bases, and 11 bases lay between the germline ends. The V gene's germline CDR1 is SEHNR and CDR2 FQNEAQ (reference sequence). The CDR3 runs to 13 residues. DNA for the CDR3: TGTGCCAGCAGCCTTCAACAGGGCACTGAAGCTTTCTTT. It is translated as CASSLQQGTEAFF.

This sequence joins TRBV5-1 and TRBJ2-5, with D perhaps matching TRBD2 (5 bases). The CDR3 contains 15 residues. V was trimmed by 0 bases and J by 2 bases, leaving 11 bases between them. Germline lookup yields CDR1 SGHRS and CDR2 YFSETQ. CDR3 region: CASSLVRGFQETQYF. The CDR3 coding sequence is TGCGCCAGCAGCTTGGTTCGGGGATTTCAAGAGACCCAGTACTTC.

Written as DNA, the CDR3 is TGTGCCAGTAGTGGAGGACTAGCCGGCGGGGCAGATACGCAGTATTTT. It is translated as CASSGGLAGGADTQYF. The chain links TRBV19 to TRBJ2-3; 8 nucleotides agree with TRBD2. Losses at the gene ends were 5 bases for V and 4 bases for J; bases not matched to a gene: 11. The CDR3 has 16 amino acids. Per germline, CDR1 LNHDA and CDR2 SQIVND (reference sequence).

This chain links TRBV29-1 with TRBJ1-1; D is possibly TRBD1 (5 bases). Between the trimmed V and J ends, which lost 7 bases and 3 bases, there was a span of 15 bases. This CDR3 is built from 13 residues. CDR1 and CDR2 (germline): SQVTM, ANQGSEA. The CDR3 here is CSGSYAGYTEAFF. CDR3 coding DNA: TGCAGCGGATCGTACGCAGGGTACACTGAAGCTTTCTTT.

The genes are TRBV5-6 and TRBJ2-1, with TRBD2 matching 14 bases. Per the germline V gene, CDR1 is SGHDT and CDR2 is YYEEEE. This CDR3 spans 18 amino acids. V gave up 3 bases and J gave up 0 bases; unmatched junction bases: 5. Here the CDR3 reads CASSWTSGGPSSYNEQFF. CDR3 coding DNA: TGTGCCAGCAGCTGGACTAGCGGGGGGCCCAGCTCCTACAATGAGCAGTTCTTC.

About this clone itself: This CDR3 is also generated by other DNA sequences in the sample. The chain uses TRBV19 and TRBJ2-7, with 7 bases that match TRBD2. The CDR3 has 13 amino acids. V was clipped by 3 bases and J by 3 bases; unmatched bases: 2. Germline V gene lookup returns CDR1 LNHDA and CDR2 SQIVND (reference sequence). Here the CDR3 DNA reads TGTGCCAGTAGTATCGGCGGGAGCTACGAGCAGTACTTC. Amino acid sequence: CASSIGGSYEQYF.

CDR3 amino acids: CASSSGGQPYEQYF. CDR3 DNA: TGCGCCAGCAGTTCAGGAGGACAGCCCTACGAGCAGTACTTC. The chain combines TRBV10-1 with TRBJ2-7; possibly TRBD1 for D (6 bases). The CDR3 totals 14 residues. V dropped 5 bases and J dropped 2 bases, with 13 bases sitting between them. Germline CDR1 is WNHNN and CDR2 is SYGVQD (reference sequence).

CDR3 sequence (DNA): TGTGCCAGCAGCACCAGCCCCCGCGGGGTCCAAGAGACCCAGTACTTC. This sequence encodes CASSTSPRGVQETQYF. This chain links TRBV7-8 with TRBJ2-5; perhaps TRBD2 as D (6 bases). Germline loops: CDR1 SGHVS, CDR2 FQNEAQ. The CDR3 runs to 16 residues. V gave up 5 bases and J gave up 1 base, with 17 bases separating them.